This T cell receptor beta chain emerged from a study of blood T cells in healthy people across ages. The CDR3 is made up of 15 amino acids. V lost 6 bases, J lost 4 bases, and 10 bases stayed unmatched. The germline V gene has CDR1 SNHLY and CDR2 FYNNEI. Together with a sample-barcoded 5' primer, a J-beta primer mix was included in a second PCR lasting roughly 6 to 12 cycles. Each of the samples gave a minimum of 3 million paired-end reads that contained CDR3. TCRdb reprocessed the 5' RACE reads via MiXCR and lists one record per CDR3 protein. The table has around 2 million distinct CDR3 sequences, about 39% seen once. PBMCs were isolated at a quantity of at least 7 million per sample. Each sample provided at least 5 micrograms of extracted total RNA.

Sequenced: blood. The TCR sequence derives from a human donor in good health. The rearrangement joins TRBV2 to TRBJ1-1, with TRBD1 identical over 8 bases. The CDR3 is CASRRQGSVGTEAFF. The CDR3 region has the DNA TGTGCCAGCAGACGACAGGGGTCGGTTGGCACTGAAGCTTTCTTT.